This is a list of T cell receptor beta chains from one sample in a study of OX40 agonist ivuxolimab in advanced cancers. Here immunoSEQ multiplex PCR was the method, and the copy in TCRdb shows in-frame clones only, minus some. The data hold approximately 70,000 clones, with 86% observed a single time. Specimen: CD4+ or CD8+ T cells sorted from blood, collected in a trial of the OX40 agonist ivuxolimab. These receptors all stem from an adult with an advanced solid tumor such as melanoma, head and neck, liver or kidney cancer. Both conserved end residues are part of each CDR3. D genes are given only for firm matches. For some rows the clone size is stated as once, few or many, or as a class when expanded; others skip it.

TRBV10-3	15	NA	TRBJ2-5	NA	TGTGCCATCAGTGACCCGGGACGGCTGGGGGAGACCCAGTACTTC	CAISDPGRLGETQYF
TRBV5-5	13	NA	TRBJ2-3	NA	TGTGCCAGCAGCTTGTCCTATCCAGATACGCAGTATTTT	CASSLSYPDTQYF
TRBV19	14	NA	TRBJ1-4	NA	TGTGCCAGTAGGGATGGGGGAGCTAATGAAAAACTGTTTTTT	CASRDGGANEKLFF
TRBV6-1	12	NA	TRBJ1-1	once	TGTGCCAGCACCGAGATGAACACTGAAGCTTTCTTT	CASTEMNTEAFF
TRBV6-1	15	TRBD2	TRBJ2-3	NA	TGTGCCAGCAGCCTAGCGGGGGCCCGGTCTGATACGCAGTATTTT	CASSLAGARSDTQYF
TRBV5-4	13	NA	TRBJ2-5	NA	TGTGCCAGCAGCTTTTCTAGACAAGAGACCCAGTACTTC	CASSFSRQETQYF
TRBV2	15	TRBD2	TRBJ2-5	NA	TGTGCCAGCAGTGAACGAGCGGGGGCCGCCAGGGGCCAGTACTTC	CASSERAGAARGQYF
TRBV6-5	15	NA	TRBJ2-5	NA	TGTGCCAGCAGACCCCGGGCCCAGCCCCAAGAGACCCAGTACTTC	CASRPRAQPQETQYF
TRBV15	15	NA	TRBJ2-7	NA	TGTGCCACCAGCAGAGAGACAGGACTCGCCTACGAGCAGTACTTC	CATSRETGLAYEQYF
TRBV6-5	11	NA	TRBJ2-1	NA	TGTGCCAGCAGTGAAAGGGTTGAGCAGTTCTTC	CASSERVEQFF
TRBV20-1	11	NA	TRBJ2-4	NA	TGCAGTGCTAGATTGGAGCGGCTTCAGTACTTC	CSARLERLQYF
TRBV5-6	15	TRBD1	TRBJ2-2	NA	TGTGCCAGCAGCTCGACAGGGGGGCACACCGGGGAGCTGTTTTTT	CASSSTGGHTGELFF
TRBV2	13	NA	TRBJ1-2	NA	TGTGCCAGCGGTAGGGTCAGTAACTATGGCTACACCTTC	CASGRVSNYGYTF
TRBV30	16	TRBD2	TRBJ2-3	NA	TGTGCCTGGAGTGTACCCCTAGCGGGGGGGCCAGATACGCAGTATTTT	CAWSVPLAGGPDTQYF
TRBV11-1	15	NA	TRBJ2-2	once	TGTGCCAGCAGCCACGGGACTTCGAACACCGGGGAGCTGTTTTTT	CASSHGTSNTGELFF
TRBV11-2	16	NA	TRBJ2-3	NA	TGTGCCAGCAGCTCCCGACAGGGAGGCGAACAAAATACGCAGTATTTT	CASSSRQGGEQNTQYF
TRBV7-9	17	NA	TRBJ1-5	NA	TGTGCCAGCAGCTTAGTACTCATTGGCCAGAGCAATCAGCCCCAGCATTTT	CASSLVLIGQSNQPQHF
TRBV7-9	14	NA	TRBJ1-2	NA	TGTGCCAGCAGCTTTCTGGGGGTTTCGAATGGCTACACCTTC	CASSFLGVSNGYTF
TRBV29-1	14	NA	TRBJ1-4	NA	TGCAGCGTTGCCACCCAGGGGATAGGTGAAAAACTGTTTTTT	CSVATQGIGEKLFF
TRBV28	16	NA	TRBJ1-2	NA	TGTGCCAGCAGTTCCTCAGGGCAGGCAGCTAACTATGGCTACACCTTC	CASSSSGQAANYGYTF
TRBV4-1	14	TRBD1	TRBJ1-4	few	TGCGCCAGCAGCCCTGGACAGGGGGAAGAAAAACTGTTTTTT	CASSPGQGEEKLFF
TRBV10-2	13	TRBD1	TRBJ1-5	few	TGCGCCAGTTGGACAGGGGATGGCCAGCCCCAGCATTTT	CASWTGDGQPQHF
TRBV5-1	15	TRBD1	TRBJ1-2	NA	TGCGCCAGCAGCTCAAGACAGGGAAGAGAGTATGGCTACACCTTC	CASSSRQGREYGYTF
TRBV5-1	13	NA	TRBJ1-1	NA	TGCGCCAGCAGCTTGGACGTGAACACTGAAGCTTTCTTT	CASSLDVNTEAFF
TRBV11-2	18	NA	TRBJ2-1	NA	TGTGCCAGCAGCTTAGGCGGGAGAGACAGGGGCCCCTACAATGAGCAGTTCTTC	CASSLGGRDRGPYNEQFF
TRBV19	14	NA	TRBJ1-5	NA	TGTGCCAGTAGTACCCCGGGTTCCAATCAGCCCCAGCATTTT	CASSTPGSNQPQHF
TRBV5-1	14	TRBD1	TRBJ1-1	NA	TGCGCCAGCAGCTCGGGACAGAAACACACTGAAGCTTTCTTT	CASSSGQKHTEAFF
TRBV2	16	TRBD1	TRBJ2-3	NA	TGTGCCAGCAGCGCGACCGGGACAGGGGTAAAAGATACGCAGTATTTT	CASSATGTGVKDTQYF
TRBV5-4	16	NA	TRBJ2-2	NA	TGTGCCAGCAGCTTGATAAATTGGTCGGGAACCGGGGAGCTGTTTTTT	CASSLINWSGTGELFF
TRBV7-2	13	NA	TRBJ2-7	NA	TGTGCCAGCAGCTTGGGTTTCTCCTACGAGCAGTACTTC	CASSLGFSYEQYF
TRBV9	14	TRBD1	TRBJ1-2	NA	TGTGCCAGCAGCGCCCGGGACAGGGTAACTGGCTACACCTTC	CASSARDRVTGYTF
TRBV19	15	NA	TRBJ1-2	NA	TGTGCCAGTAGTTTTCAGTACGGAGCCAAAGGCGGCTACACCTTC	CASSFQYGAKGGYTF
TRBV15	13	NA	TRBJ2-5	NA	TGTGCCACCAGCAGAGGCTCTGGCCAGGGCCGGTACTTC	CATSRGSGQGRYF
TRBV10-3	14	TRBD1	TRBJ1-2	NA	TGTGCCATCAGTGAGTCCCAGGGGGGCGATGGCTACACCTTC	CAISESQGGDGYTF
TRBV27	13	TRBD2	TRBJ2-1	NA	TGTGCCAGCAGATTCTCCGGGACTAGCGATAAGTTCTTC	CASRFSGTSDKFF
TRBV10-3	13	TRBD1	TRBJ1-2	NA	TGTGCCTCGGCAGGGGGATGGGGCTATGGCTACACCTTC	CASAGGWGYGYTF
TRBV7-2	18	TRBD2	TRBJ2-3	NA	TGTGCCAGCAGCTTAGTTGGGACTAGCGGGGCCCTCACAGATACGCAGTATTTT	CASSLVGTSGALTDTQYF
TRBV5-4	16	NA	TRBJ2-7	NA	TGTGCCAGCAGCGTGGGGGGCGGGGGCCCTGCCTACGAGCAGTACTTC	CASSVGGGGPAYEQYF
TRBV4-3	14	TRBD1	TRBJ2-7	NA	TGCGCCAGCAGCCGGGACAGGGGATCCTACGAGCAGTACTTC	CASSRDRGSYEQYF
TRBV7-3	14	NA	TRBJ2-1	once	TGTGCCAGCAGCCGAGGACTAGAAGGGGGTGAGCAGTTCTTC	CASSRGLEGGEQFF
TRBV5-1	15	NA	TRBJ2-3	NA	TGCGCCAGCAGCTTTTCCCGGGACAACACAGATACGCAGTATTTT	CASSFSRDNTDTQYF
TRBV5-3	13	TRBD1	TRBJ2-7	few	TGTGCCGAAGTCCAGGGACAGTGCCACGAGCAGTACTTC	CAEVQGQCHEQYF
TRBV7-2	16	TRBD2	TRBJ2-5	NA	TGTGCCAGCAGCCCTCAACTAGCGGGGGGGCGTGAGACCCAGTACTTC	CASSPQLAGGRETQYF
TRBV28	16	NA	TRBJ1-6	NA	TGTGCCACCAAGTTAGCGGGGGGGGCAGGGCGCGGACCCCTCCACTTT	CATKLAGGAGRGPLHF
TRBV6-1	14	TRBD2	TRBJ2-4	once	TGTGCCAGCAGTGACGGGGGGGCCGGGTACATTCAGTACTTC	CASSDGGAGYIQYF
TRBV7-9	13	NA	TRBJ2-2	NA	TGTGCCAGCAGCCAAACAGCCGCCGGGGAGCTGTTTTTT	CASSQTAAGELFF
TRBV6-1	14	NA	TRBJ1-1	NA	TGTGCCAGCAGTGAAACCCACGAGAACACTGAAGCTTTCTTT	CASSETHENTEAFF
TRBV28	16	TRBD1	TRBJ2-1	NA	TGTGCCAGCAGCGAAACAACCGGGACAGAGTACAATGAGCAGTTCTTC	CASSETTGTEYNEQFF
TRBV10-3	15	TRBD1	TRBJ1-6	NA	TGTGCCATCAGTGAGTCGACAGGGGGAGGTTCACCCCTCCACTTT	CAISESTGGGSPLHF
TRBV4-2	16	NA	TRBJ2-3	NA	TGTGCCAGCAGCCCCACGCCGGACGCGGCCACAGATACGCAGTATTTT	CASSPTPDAATDTQYF
TRBV5-1	14	TRBD1	TRBJ1-2	NA	TGCGCCAGCGGATCGGACAGGGGCAACTATGGCTACACCTTC	CASGSDRGNYGYTF
TRBV10-1	13	TRBD1	TRBJ2-7	NA	TGCGCCAACAGGGACAGGGGATTGGCCGAGCAGTACTTC	CANRDRGLAEQYF
TRBV30	15	TRBD1	TRBJ1-5	NA	TGTGCCTGGAGTGGAGGAACAGGGGGAAATCAGCCCCAGCATTTT	CAWSGGTGGNQPQHF
TRBV4-1	12	NA	TRBJ2-3	NA	TGCGCCAGCAGCCCGGCGGGGATAACGCAGTATTTT	CASSPAGITQYF
TRBV29-1	13	TRBD1	TRBJ2-7	few	TGCAGCGCTCTACAGGGGTTCATGGACGAGCAGTACTTC	CSALQGFMDEQYF
TRBV28	17	NA	TRBJ1-1	NA	TGTGCCAGCAGTTTATGGGACAGCCGTCCGGTGAACACTGAAGCTTTCTTT	CASSLWDSRPVNTEAFF
TRBV2	15	TRBD1	TRBJ2-7	NA	TGTGCCAGCAGTGACGCGACAGGGCAGATCTACGAGCAGTACTTC	CASSDATGQIYEQYF